This T cell receptor (beta chain) came from a study of blood T cell repertoires in COVID-19. Background on the study: COVID-19 samples collected from the United States, Italy and Spain covered acute and convalescent phases. The cDNA or gDNA used as material had been derived from T cells, B-cell-depleted T cells, or PBMCs.

Authors' processing steps: Amplification of reference gene primers provided the estimated nucleated cell counts. The protocol was immunoSEQ multiplex PCR, while the TCRdb copy is restricted to in-frame clones and leaves out a portion. V and J calls and clone size are as listed in that table; D and trimming were resolved from the DNA. The table has around 190,000 clones, roughly 88% seen once. CDR1 and CDR2 from the germline V gene are LGHNT and FRNRAP. Trimming left V 9 bases short and J 0 bases short, with 21 bases between. This CDR3 is built from 17 residues. Followed over time, Seattle patients had been enrolled while infection was active.

The sample comprised peripheral blood. The chain couples TRBV12-5 to TRBJ2-1; D remains unclear. The sequence was obtained from a man aged 50-59 years with COVID-19, enrolled during active disease. CDR3 in amino acids: CASVPPSVLSSYNEQFF. The CDR3 region has the DNA TGTGCTAGCGTCCCCCCCTCGGTTTTAAGCTCCTACAATGAGCAGTTCTTC.